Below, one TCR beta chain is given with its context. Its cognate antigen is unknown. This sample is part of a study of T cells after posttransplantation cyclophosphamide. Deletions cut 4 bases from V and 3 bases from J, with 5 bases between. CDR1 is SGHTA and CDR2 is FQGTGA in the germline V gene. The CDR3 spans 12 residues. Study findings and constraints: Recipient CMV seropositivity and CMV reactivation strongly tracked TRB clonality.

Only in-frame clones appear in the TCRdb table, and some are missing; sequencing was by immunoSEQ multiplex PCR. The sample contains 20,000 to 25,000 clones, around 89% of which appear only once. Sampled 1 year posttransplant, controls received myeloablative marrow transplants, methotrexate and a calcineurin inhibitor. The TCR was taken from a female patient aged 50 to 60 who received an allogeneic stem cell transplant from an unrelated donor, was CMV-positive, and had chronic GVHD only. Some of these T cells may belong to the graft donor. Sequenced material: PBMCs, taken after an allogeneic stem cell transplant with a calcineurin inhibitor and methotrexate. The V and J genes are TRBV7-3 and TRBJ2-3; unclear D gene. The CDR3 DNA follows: TGTGCCAGCAGCTCCCAGACAGATACGCAGTATTTT. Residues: CASSSQTDTQYF.